These 3 T cell receptor beta chains originate from one sample sequenced in a study of cytomegalovirus exposure and HLA in healthy donors. 60 Vbeta and 13 Jbeta primers were used in PCR. Assay used: immunoSEQ multiplex PCR; TCRdb lists only in-frame clones, some missing. The sample has roughly 140,000 clones; 64% are singletons. Material: PBMCs. The receptors derive from a woman aged 25-40 years in good health and CMV-seropositive.

This clone was observed a handful of times. CDR3 nucleotides: TGTGCCAGCAGCGCTCGGAGCTCTGGAAACACCATATATTTT. It is translated as CASSARSSGNTIYF. This rearrangement joins TRBV5-6 to TRBJ1-3; D gene unclear. The CDR3 runs 14 residues. From germline, CDR1 is SGHDT and CDR2 YYEEEE. Trimming pared 4 bases from V and 0 bases from J, leaving 8 bases between.

This clone was seen a handful of times. The chain uses TRBV27 and TRBJ2-3; 10 bases agree with TRBD2. This CDR3 comprises 16 residues. J was trimmed by 3 bases and V by 6 bases; bases with no gene match: 9. The germline V gene has CDR1 MNHEY and CDR2 SMNVEV (reference sequence). In nucleotides, the CDR3 is TGTGCCAGCAGCGCGCCGGGACTAGCGCCTACAGATACGCAGTATTTT. This gives the protein CASSAPGLAPTDTQYF.

The rearrangement links TRBV5-1 to TRBJ2-7, with 7 bases that match TRBD1. CDR3 length equals 14 residues. Losses at the gene ends were 2 bases for V and 6 bases for J; bases not matched to a gene: 8. Germline V gene data show CDR1 as SGHRS and CDR2 as YFSETQ. The CDR3 loop reads CASSFLTGSVEQYF. The CDR3 region has the DNA TGCGCCAGCAGCTTCCTGACAGGGTCGGTCGAGCAGTACTTC.